Given below is one T cell receptor (beta chain) in context. What it recognizes is unknown. The data stem from a study of blood T cells in healthy people across ages. Germline CDR1 is SGHTA and CDR2 is FQGTGA. Trimming removed 4 bases at V and 0 bases at J, with 6 bases between. The CDR3 loop spans 14 amino acids. The study's findings and limits: Possibly confounding the expanded clonotype changes was the fact that donor CMV status was unknown. TCR beta diversity correlated strongly with naive T cell percentage.

Sample-barcoded 5' priming and a J-beta primer mix drove a second PCR of about 7 to 12 cycles. There were at least 3 million CDR3-containing paired-end reads obtained from each sample. TCRdb reanalysed the 5' RACE reads using MiXCR and keeps one entry per CDR3 protein. Seen here are around 620,000 distinct CDR3 sequences, approximately 25% observed once, and the top ten hold 15% to 20%. Isolation of PBMCs gave at least 7 million cells per sample. The TCR was taken from a woman aged 70-85 years in good health. V is TRBV7-3 and J is TRBJ1-4; D gene ambiguous. Source material: blood. The CDR3 is CASSWGATNEKLFF. Here the CDR3 DNA reads TGTGCCAGCAGCTGGGGTGCAACTAATGAAAAACTGTTTTTT.